This T cell receptor beta chain is from a study of CD8 T cells in ankylosing spondylitis. Study results and caveats: The authors reported significant enrichment of disease-linked clones in matched ankylosing spondylitis synovial fluid. What appeared characteristic of ankylosing spondylitis blood was a TCR beta motif of eight highly homologous variants.

On this clonotype itself: Antigen unknown.

Each TCR beta library was made by quantitative 5'-RACE that incorporated molecular barcodes. TCRdb fed the 5' RACE reads into MiXCR, producing one record per CDR3 protein. The sample carries about 800,000 distinct CDR3 sequences, 10% to 15% recorded once. The CDR3 runs to 14 residues. The ends were cut back, 3 bases at V and 4 bases at J, with 11 bases in the middle. The TCR originated in a male donor with ankylosing spondylitis. The rearrangement links TRBV5-3 to TRBJ1-5, with TRBD1 as a possible D gene (5 bases). TRBV5-3 is flagged as an ORF with uncertain function. The specimen sequenced was blood, either unsorted or a sorted T cell fraction (not recorded which). The CDR3 sequence: CARSWDKGNQPQHF. In DNA, the CDR3 is TGTGCCAGAAGCTGGGATAAGGGGAATCAGCCCCAGCATTTT.